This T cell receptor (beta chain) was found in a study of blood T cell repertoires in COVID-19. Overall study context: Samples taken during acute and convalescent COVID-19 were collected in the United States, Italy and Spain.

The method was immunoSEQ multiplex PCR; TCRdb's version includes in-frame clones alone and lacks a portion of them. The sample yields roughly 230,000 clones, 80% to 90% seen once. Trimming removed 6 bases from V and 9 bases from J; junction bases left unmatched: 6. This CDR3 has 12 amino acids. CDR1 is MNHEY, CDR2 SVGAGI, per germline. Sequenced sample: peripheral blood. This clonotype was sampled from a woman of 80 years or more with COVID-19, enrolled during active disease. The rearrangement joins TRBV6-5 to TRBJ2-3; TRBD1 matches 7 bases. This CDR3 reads CASSVGQTTQYF. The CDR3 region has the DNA TGTGCCAGCAGCGTGGGACAGACCACGCAGTATTTT.